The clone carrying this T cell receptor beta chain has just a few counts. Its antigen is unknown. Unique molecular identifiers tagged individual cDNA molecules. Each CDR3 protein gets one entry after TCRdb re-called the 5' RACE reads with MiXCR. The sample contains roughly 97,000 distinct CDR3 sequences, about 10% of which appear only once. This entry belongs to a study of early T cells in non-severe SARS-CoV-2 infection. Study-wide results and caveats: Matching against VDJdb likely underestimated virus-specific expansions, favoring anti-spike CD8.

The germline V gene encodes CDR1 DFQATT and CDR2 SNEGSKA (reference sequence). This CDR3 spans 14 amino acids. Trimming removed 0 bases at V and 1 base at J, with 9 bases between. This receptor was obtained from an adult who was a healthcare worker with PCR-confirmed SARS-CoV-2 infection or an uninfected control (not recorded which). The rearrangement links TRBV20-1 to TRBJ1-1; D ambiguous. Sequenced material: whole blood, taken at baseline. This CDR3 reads CSARDRRRNTEAFF. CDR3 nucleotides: TGCAGTGCTAGAGATCGACGGAGGAACACTGAAGCTTTCTTT.